Below, 9 T cell receptor beta chains from the same sample are listed, as sequenced in a study of control samples from healthy donors and cancer patients. Produced via immunoSEQ multiplex PCR; TCRdb's table is partial and in-frame only. Counted here are tens of thousands of clones, around 89% occurring once; the ten biggest clones make up roughly an eighth. What was sequenced was blood. Every receptor here comes from a woman between 70 and 85 years old in good health.

The CDR3 spells CASSPGSPSGTEAFF. The CDR3 DNA reads TGTGCCAGCAGCCCCGGTTCACCGAGTGGCACTGAAGCTTTCTTT. The J gene is TRBJ1-1, the V gene TRBV3-1 (or the pseudogene TRBV3-2), with unresolved D. V was pared by 4 bases and J by 4 bases, with 16 bases between. Germline values: CDR1 LGHDT, CDR2 YNNKEL (reference sequence). This CDR3 is built from 15 residues.

The chain recombines TRBV2 with TRBJ2-3; TRBD1 agrees at 7 bases. The J segment lost 2 bases and the V segment lost 6 bases, leaving 5 bases of the junction unmatched. Germline V CDR1 and CDR2: SNHLY, FYNNEI. The CDR3 length is 14 residues. CDR3 in amino acids: CASSERGHTDTQYF. The CDR3, as DNA: TGTGCCAGCAGCGAGAGGGGGCACACAGATACGCAGTATTTT.

V and J are TRBV2 and TRBJ2-5; D perhaps matches TRBD2 (6 bases). The CDR3 totals 15 residues. Germline V gives CDR1 SNHLY, CDR2 FYNNEI. Trimming took 6 bases from V and 4 from J, leaving 18 bases between them. Here the CDR3 DNA reads TGTGCCAGCAGCGCAAGTCAAGGAGGGTCAGAGACCCAGTACTTC. Amino acid sequence: CASSASQGGSETQYF.

The chain joins TRBV3-1 (or the pseudogene TRBV3-2) to TRBJ1-1; TRBD1 matches 7 bases. Trimming at V came to 4 bases and at J to 4 bases, leaving 15 bases not matched to a gene. The CDR3 is made up of 17 amino acids. Germline V gene sequence: CDR1 LGHDT, CDR2 YNNKEL (reference sequence). CDR3 sequence: CASSPFPLTGAATEAFF. The CDR3 DNA reads TGTGCCAGCAGCCCTTTCCCCCTTACAGGGGCGGCCACTGAAGCTTTCTTT.

This rearrangement joins TRBV19 to TRBJ2-2; a weak D match, TRBD2 (6 bases). The CDR3 runs to 15 residues. In germline, CDR1 is LNHDA, CDR2 SQIVND (reference sequence). The V end lost 6 bases, the J end lost 3 bases, and 14 bases lay between the germline ends. The CDR3 region is CASSPDGGDTGELFF. In DNA form, the CDR3 reads TGTGCCAGTAGCCCCGACGGGGGAGACACCGGGGAGCTGTTTTTT.

The chain joins TRBV4-3 to TRBJ1-2; TRBD1 matches 9 bases. J gave up 6 bases and V 3 bases, and 8 bases lay outside the gene matches. The germline CDR1 and CDR2 sequences are LGHNA and YSLEER. The CDR3 spans 15 residues. The chain's CDR3 is CASSHEGGQGNGYTF. The CDR3, as DNA: TGCGCCAGCAGCCACGAGGGAGGACAGGGGAATGGCTACACCTTC.

The chain recombines TRBV5-1 with TRBJ2-6, with D tentatively TRBD2 (6 bases). This CDR3 has 21 amino acids. Per the germline V gene, CDR1 is SGHRS and CDR2 is YFSETQ. V dropped 0 bases and J dropped 4 bases, with 26 bases sitting between them. The CDR3 is CASSLAPGLAGPLSGANVLTF. Here the CDR3 DNA reads TGCGCCAGCAGCTTGGCACCCGGACTGGCGGGGCCTCTTTCGGGGGCCAACGTCCTGACTTTC.

The chain couples TRBV5-1 to TRBJ1-2; D call uncertain. Looked up from germline, CDR1 is SGHRS and CDR2 is YFSETQ. V dropped 0 bases and J dropped 4 bases, with 7 bases sitting between them. The CDR3 is 13 residues long. The CDR3 reads CASSLETGYGYTF. Written as DNA, the CDR3 is TGCGCCAGCAGCTTGGAAACGGGCTATGGCTACACCTTC.

V and J are TRBV6-5 and TRBJ1-4; D uncertain. CDR1 is MNHEY, CDR2 SVGAGI, per germline. The CDR3 loop spans 13 amino acids. V lost 6 bases, J lost 6 bases, and 11 bases lay in between. The CDR3 sequence is CASRRSLDEKLFF. In nucleotides, the CDR3 is TGTGCCAGCAGAAGATCCCTGGATGAAAAACTGTTTTTT.